The 11 T cell receptor beta chains below come from one sample, sequenced in a study of cytomegalovirus exposure and HLA in healthy donors. The PCR contained 60 Vbeta and 13 Jbeta primers. Measured with immunoSEQ multiplex PCR; TCRdb has only the in-frame clones, and not every one. Of about 90,000 clones listed, about two thirds are singletons. Sequencing was done on a sample of PBMCs. These receptors were obtained from a woman in her thirties in good health and CMV-seropositive.

This clone was observed a handful of times. This chain joins TRBV18 and TRBJ2-7; perhaps TRBD2 as D (5 bases). This CDR3 spans 13 amino acids. The germline V gene encodes CDR1 KGHSH and CDR2 LQKENI. The V end was cut by 3 bases, the J end by 5 bases, with 11 bases between. CDR3: CASSPRGNHEQYF. CDR3 bases: TGTGCCAGCTCACCCCGGGGAAACCACGAGCAGTACTTC.

This clone showed up just a few times. This sequence joins TRBV6-5 and TRBJ2-6; D is unclear. CDR3 size: 15 residues. Deletions cut 0 bases from V and 2 bases from J, with 5 bases between. The germline gives CDR1 MNHEY, CDR2 SVGAGI. CDR3 coding DNA: TGTGCCAGCAGTTACTCGAGTACTGGGGCCAACGTCCTGACTTTC. Translation: CASSYSSTGANVLTF.

V is TRBV6-1 and J is TRBJ2-1; D possibly corresponds to TRBD1 (6 bases). V was trimmed by 8 bases and J by 10 bases, leaving 18 bases between them. The CDR3 sequence is 13 residues long. CDR1 and CDR2 (germline): MNHNS, SASEGT. The CDR3 DNA follows: TGTGCCAGCCTCGTTGGGGGCTTTAAGGAGCAGTTCTTC. Residues: CASLVGGFKEQFF.

The chain combines TRBV2 with TRBJ1-2; D is unresolved. CDR3 size: 13 residues. The germline CDR1 and CDR2 sequences are SNHLY and FYNNEI. Trimming took off 6 bases at V and 1 base at J, with 9 bases between the two ends. CDR3 sequence (DNA): TGTGCCAGCAGAGTAACAGATAACTATGGCTACACCTTC. Translation: CASRVTDNYGYTF.

V usage is TRBV19 and J usage is TRBJ1-4, with D perhaps matching TRBD1 (6 bases). Germline values: CDR1 LNHDA, CDR2 SQIVND (reference sequence). The CDR3 consists of 19 residues. V was clipped by 0 bases and J by 0 bases, with 17 bases between them. The CDR3 coding sequence is TGTGCCAGTAGTATAGATCGGTTCAAGGGGGGGCCAACTAATGAAAAACTGTTTTTT. Translation gives CASSIDRFKGGPTNEKLFF.

The chain employs TRBV6-1 and TRBJ2-7, with 7 bases fitting TRBD1. The V gene end was trimmed by 5 bases and the J gene end by 3 bases; junction bases not matched to a gene: 7. The CDR3 loop spans 14 amino acids. CDR1 is MNHNS, CDR2 SASEGT, per germline. CDR3 region: CASSSSTGSYEQYF. In DNA, the CDR3 is TGTGCCAGCAGTTCCTCGACAGGGAGCTACGAGCAGTACTTC.

This clone was counted once. The chain uses TRBV9 and TRBJ2-2; the D is unclear. Germline V gene sequence: CDR1 SGDLS, CDR2 YYNGEE. V lost 0 bases, J lost 6 bases, and 6 bases lay in between. The CDR3 extends over 13 amino acids. The CDR3 region is CASSVAPAGELFF. The CDR3 region has the DNA TGTGCCAGCAGCGTAGCTCCGGCCGGGGAGCTGTTTTTT.

The CDR3 nucleotides are TGTGCCAGCAGCTTGACTTCAGGGGGCTTTGAAGCTTTCTTT. Its protein product is CASSLTSGGFEAFF. The V gene is TRBV7-2, the J gene TRBJ1-1, with TRBD1 matching 8 bases. This CDR3 is built from 14 residues. Germline assignment: CDR1 SGHTA and CDR2 FQGNSA. The trim removed 3 bases at V and 7 bases at J, leaving 7 bases unmatched. Supplemented by reference TRBV7-2 and TRBJ1-1, the full variable domain reads GAGVSQSPSNKVTEKGKDVELRCDPISGHTALYWYRQSLGQGLEFLIYFQGNSAPDKSGLPSDRFSAERTGGSVSTLTIQRTQQEDSAVYLCASSLTSGGFEAFFGQGTRLTVV.

This clone was recorded only once. V and J are TRBV7-9 and TRBJ1-2; D gene ambiguous. Germline V gene lookup returns CDR1 SEHNR and CDR2 FQNEAQ (reference sequence). V shed 6 bases and J shed 0 bases, with 8 bases lying between them. This CDR3 spans 13 amino acids. The CDR3 DNA is TGTGCCAGCAGTTCGGGGTCTAACTATGGCTACACCTTC. Residues: CASSSGSNYGYTF.

The chain employs TRBV6-5 and TRBJ2-7, with TRBD1 identical over 7 bases. Germline CDR1 and CDR2: MNHEY and SVGAGI. With 2 bases clipped from V and 9 bases from J, the junction kept 4 bases outside the gene matches. This CDR3 has 12 amino acids. CDR3 sequence reads: CASSYRGGGQYF. The CDR3 DNA reads as TGTGCCAGCAGTTACCGAGGGGGCGGGCAGTACTTC.

This chain joins TRBV29-1 and TRBJ2-3; 10 bases line up with TRBD1. The CDR3 has 14 amino acids. J gave up 4 bases and V 4 bases, and 5 bases lay outside the gene matches. Germline V gives CDR1 SQVTM, CDR2 ANQGSEA. The DNA for the CDR3 is TGCAGCGTTGGGGACAGGGGTGGCGCAGATACGCAGTATTTT. This gives the protein CSVGDRGGADTQYF.